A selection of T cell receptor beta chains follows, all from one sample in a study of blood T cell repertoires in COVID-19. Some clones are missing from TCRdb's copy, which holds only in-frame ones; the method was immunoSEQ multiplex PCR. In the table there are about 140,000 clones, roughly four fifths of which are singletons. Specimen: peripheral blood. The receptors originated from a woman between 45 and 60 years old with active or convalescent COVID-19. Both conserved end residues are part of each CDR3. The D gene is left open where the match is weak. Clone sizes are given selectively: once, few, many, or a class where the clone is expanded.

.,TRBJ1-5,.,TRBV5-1,CASSLNGGNQPQHF,TGCGCCAGCAGCTTGAACGGTGGCAATCAGCCCCAGCATTTT
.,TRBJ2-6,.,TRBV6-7,CVPRAPGANVLTF,TGTGTCCCGCGGGCACCTGGGGCCAACGTCCTGACTTTC
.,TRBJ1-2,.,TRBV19,CASSTGGDGYTF,TGTGCCAGTAGCACGGGTGGCGATGGCTACACCTTC
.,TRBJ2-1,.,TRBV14,CASSQESGLPYNEQFF,TGTGCCAGCAGCCAAGAAAGCGGACTACCCTACAATGAGCAGTTCTTC
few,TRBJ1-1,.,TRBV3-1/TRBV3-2,CASSHSYRVPEAFF,TGTGCCAGCAGCCACTCTTACAGGGTCCCTGAAGCTTTCTTT
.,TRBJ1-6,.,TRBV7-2,CASSLGVGAPNSPLHF,TGTGCCAGCAGCTTAGGGGTAGGGGCTCCCAATTCACCCCTCCACTTT
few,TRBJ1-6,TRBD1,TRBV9,CASSTGDGYNSPLHF,TGTGCCAGCAGCACAGGGGACGGTTATAATTCACCCCTCCACTTT
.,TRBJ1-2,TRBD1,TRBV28,CVSSLIGTGGGYTF,TGTGTCAGCAGTTTAATTGGGACAGGGGGAGGCTACACCTTC
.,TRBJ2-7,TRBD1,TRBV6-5,CASTRQGAHEQYF,TGTGCCAGCACCCGACAGGGCGCCCACGAGCAGTACTTC
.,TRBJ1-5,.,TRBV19,CASKSEYSNQPQHF,TGTGCCAGTAAGTCCGAGTATAGCAATCAGCCCCAGCATTTT
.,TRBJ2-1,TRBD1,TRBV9,CASSYEGAWGNEQFF,TGTGCCAGCAGCTATGAGGGGGCCTGGGGGAATGAGCAGTTCTTC
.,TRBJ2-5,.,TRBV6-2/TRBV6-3,CASSDRTETQETQYF,TGTGCCAGCAGTGATCGAACAGAAACCCAAGAGACCCAGTACTTC
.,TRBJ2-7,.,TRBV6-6,CASSYLGQRGVGEQYF,TGTGCCAGCAGTTACCTAGGACAGCGTGGGGTGGGGGAGCAGTACTTC
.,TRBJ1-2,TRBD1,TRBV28,CASSPKVWFRGETYGYTF,TGTGCCAGCAGTCCGAAGGTGTGGTTCAGGGGGGAAACCTATGGCTACACCTTC